This entry is about one TCR beta chain. The antigen is unknown. This record comes from a study of early T cells in non-severe SARS-CoV-2 infection. Study-wide findings and caveats: VDJdb matching favored anti-spike CD8 responses, missing private and CD4 specificities.

Germline lookup yields CDR1 LGHDT and CDR2 YNNKEL (reference sequence). CDR3 length equals 13 residues. V was pared by 3 bases and J by 6 bases, with 8 bases between. Unique molecular identifiers were affixed to single, distinct cDNA molecules. MiXCR, applied by TCRdb to the 5' RACE reads, yields one record per CDR3 protein. The sample carries some 57,000 distinct CDR3 sequences, roughly 8.8% recorded once. What was sequenced was whole blood. The rearrangement links TRBV3-1 to TRBJ2-2; no firm D call. The clonotype was recovered from an adult who was a healthcare worker with PCR-confirmed SARS-CoV-2 infection or an uninfected control (not recorded which). DNA for the CDR3: TGTGCCAGCAGCCAGGGCCTCGCCGGGGAGCTGTTTTTT. It codes for CASSQGLAGELFF.